Below, 8 T cell receptor beta chains from the same sample are listed, as sequenced in a study of identical twins. TCRdb fed the 5' RACE reads into MiXCR, producing one record per CDR3 protein. Of hundreds of thousands of distinct CDR3 sequences listed, over 8.5% were seen once; the top ten hold around 0.95%. The data also belong to a second study, concerning yellow fever vaccine responses in identical twins.

The sequencing input was PBMCs. These receptors were collected from a woman between 18 and 29 years old in good health.

The rearrangement links TRBV30 to TRBJ1-1; possible D gene TRBD1, 6 bases. Germline-derived CDR1 and CDR2 are GTSNPN and SVGIG (reference sequence). This CDR3 contains 14 residues. Trimming removed 4 bases at V and 4 bases at J, with 16 bases between. The DNA of the CDR3 is TGTGCCTGGATCCTACTAGGGGGGTTCACTGAAGCTTTCTTT. This encodes CAWILLGGFTEAFF.

This clonotype was counted a few times. The chain recombines TRBV5-1 with TRBJ2-7; D possibly corresponds to TRBD1 (6 bases). Trimming shortened V by 4 bases and J by 5 bases, and 22 bases separated the two germline ends. In germline, CDR1 is SGHRS, CDR2 YFSETQ. The CDR3 sequence is 16 residues long. CDR3 protein: CASSPLLTGIVDEQYF. The CDR3 DNA sequence: TGCGCCAGCAGCCCCCTTTTAACAGGGATTGTCGACGAGCAGTACTTC.

This clonotype was picked up a small number of times. The rearrangement joins TRBV27 to TRBJ2-2; D tentatively fits TRBD1 or TRBD2 (6 bases each). Per germline, CDR1 MNHEY and CDR2 SMNVEV (reference sequence). Trimming left V 8 bases short and J 6 bases short, with 25 bases between. The CDR3 runs 17 residues. The CDR3 DNA reads TGTGCCAGCCGCTTCAGGGAGTATCCCGGGGGCCCCGGGGAGCTGTTTTTT. It translates to CASRFREYPGGPGELFF.

Only a few counts were recorded for this clonotype. This chain uses TRBV7-2 with TRBJ2-2; 10 nucleotides align to TRBD2. The junction had 8 bases not matched to a gene; V was cut back by 5 bases and J by 5 bases. Looked up from germline, CDR1 is SGHTA and CDR2 is FQGNSA. The CDR3 length is 16 residues. The CDR3 region is CASSVASGGRTGELFF. In DNA, the CDR3 is TGTGCCAGCAGCGTGGCTAGCGGGGGAAGGACCGGGGAGCTGTTTTTT.

This clonotype has more than one count but fewer than ten. The chain recombines TRBV4-1 with TRBJ2-3, with a weak D call TRBD1 (5 bases). The CDR3 consists of 17 residues. Between the trimmed V and J ends, which lost 3 bases and 3 bases, there was a span of 19 bases. In germline, CDR1 is MGHRA, CDR2 YSYEKL. CDR3: CASSQFRTGIGTDTQYF. CDR3 in DNA: TGCGCCAGCAGCCAGTTCCGAACAGGTATTGGTACAGATACGCAGTATTTT.

V usage is TRBV28 and J usage is TRBJ2-5, with TRBD2 identical over 7 bases. This CDR3 spans 13 amino acids. Germline values: CDR1 MDHEN, CDR2 SYDVKM. Germline trimming cut 4 bases from V and 11 bases from J; bases unmatched to any gene: 10. Here the CDR3 reads CASSWAKLAAQYF. Here the CDR3 DNA reads TGTGCCAGCAGTTGGGCAAAGCTAGCGGCGCAGTACTTC.

This clonotype was seen ten or more times. CDR3 DNA: TGCGCCAGCAGCTTGACAGGGGGCAAGGATTCACCCCTCCACTTT. Protein product: CASSLTGGKDSPLHF. V usage is TRBV5-1 and J usage is TRBJ1-6; 9 bases are shared with TRBD1. CDR3 length: 15 residues. The ends lost 1 base at V and 8 bases at J; junction bases unmatched: 4. CDR1 and CDR2 from the germline V gene are SGHRS and YFSETQ.

This clonotype was counted only a few times. This rearrangement joins TRBV7-2 to TRBJ2-1, with D perhaps TRBD2 (5 bases). Trimming took 0 bases from V and 8 from J, leaving 14 bases between them. Per germline, CDR1 SGHTA and CDR2 FQGNSA. The CDR3 runs to 15 residues. CDR3 amino acids: CASSLAGARRDEQFF. CDR3 nucleotide sequence: TGTGCCAGCAGCTTAGCGGGAGCGCGTCGGGATGAGCAGTTCTTC.